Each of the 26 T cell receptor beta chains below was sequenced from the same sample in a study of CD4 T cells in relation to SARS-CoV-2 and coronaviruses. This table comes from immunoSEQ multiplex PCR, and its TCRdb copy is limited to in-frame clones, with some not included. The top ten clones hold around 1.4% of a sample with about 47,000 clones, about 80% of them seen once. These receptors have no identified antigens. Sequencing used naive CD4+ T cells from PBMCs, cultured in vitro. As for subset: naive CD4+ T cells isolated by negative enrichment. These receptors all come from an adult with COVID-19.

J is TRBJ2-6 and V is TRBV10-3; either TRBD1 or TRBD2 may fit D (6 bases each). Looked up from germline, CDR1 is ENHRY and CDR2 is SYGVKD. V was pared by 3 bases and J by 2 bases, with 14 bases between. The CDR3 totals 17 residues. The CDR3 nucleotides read TGTGCCATCAGTGACTCCAAGGGGGGCACTGGGGCCAACGTCCTGACTTTC. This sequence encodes CAISDSKGGTGANVLTF.

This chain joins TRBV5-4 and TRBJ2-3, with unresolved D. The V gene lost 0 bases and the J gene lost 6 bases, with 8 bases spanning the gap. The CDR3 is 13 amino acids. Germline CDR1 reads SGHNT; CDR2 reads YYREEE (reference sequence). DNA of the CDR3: TGTGCCAGCAGCTTGGCACTCCAGGATACGCAGTATTTT. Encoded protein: CASSLALQDTQYF.

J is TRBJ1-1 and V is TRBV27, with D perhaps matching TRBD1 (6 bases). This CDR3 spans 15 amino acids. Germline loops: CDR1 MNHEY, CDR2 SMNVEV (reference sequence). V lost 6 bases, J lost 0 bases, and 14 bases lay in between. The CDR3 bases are TGTGCCAGCAGGAAACAGGGAATAATGAACACTGAAGCTTTCTTT. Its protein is CASRKQGIMNTEAFF.

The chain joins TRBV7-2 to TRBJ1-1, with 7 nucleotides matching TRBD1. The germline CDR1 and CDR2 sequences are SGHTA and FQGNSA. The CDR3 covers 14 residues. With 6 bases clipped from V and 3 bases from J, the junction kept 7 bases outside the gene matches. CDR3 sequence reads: CASSYRDRDTEAFF. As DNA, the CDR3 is TGTGCCAGCAGTTATCGGGACAGAGACACTGAAGCTTTCTTT.

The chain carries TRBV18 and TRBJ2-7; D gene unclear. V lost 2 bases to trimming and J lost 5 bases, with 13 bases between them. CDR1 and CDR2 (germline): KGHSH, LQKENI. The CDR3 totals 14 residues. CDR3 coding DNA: TGTGCCAGCTCACCAGACTCGGACGGTGACGAGCAGTACTTC. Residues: CASSPDSDGDEQYF.

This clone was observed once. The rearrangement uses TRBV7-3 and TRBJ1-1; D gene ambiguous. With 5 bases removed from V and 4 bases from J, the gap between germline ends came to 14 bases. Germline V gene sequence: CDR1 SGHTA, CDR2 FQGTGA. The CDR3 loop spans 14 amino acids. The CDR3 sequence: CASSMKGTGTEAFF. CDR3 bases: TGTGCCAGCAGCATGAAGGGTACGGGCACTGAAGCTTTCTTT.

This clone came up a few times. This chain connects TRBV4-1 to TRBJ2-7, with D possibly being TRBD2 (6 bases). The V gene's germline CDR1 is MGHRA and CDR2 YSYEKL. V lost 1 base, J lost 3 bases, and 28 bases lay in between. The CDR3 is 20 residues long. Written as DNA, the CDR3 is TGCGCCAGCAGCCAAGTCCCTACCATAGTTAGAGCGGGTTTACTCTACGAGCAGTACTTC. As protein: CASSQVPTIVRAGLLYEQYF.

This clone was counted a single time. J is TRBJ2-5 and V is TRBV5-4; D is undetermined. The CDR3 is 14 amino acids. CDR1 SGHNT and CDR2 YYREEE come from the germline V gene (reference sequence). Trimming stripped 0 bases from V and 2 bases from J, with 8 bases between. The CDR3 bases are TGTGCCAGCAGCTTGGAACCGCTACAAGAGACCCAGTACTTC. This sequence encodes CASSLEPLQETQYF.

The CDR3 sequence: CASSVLGSSKNIQYF. CDR3 in DNA: TGTGCCAGCAGTGTACTTGGATCTAGCAAAAACATTCAGTACTTC. The V gene is TRBV6-4, the J gene TRBJ2-4; D not certain. Germline V gives CDR1 MRHNA, CDR2 SNTAGT. Trimming removed 4 bases from V and 3 bases from J, with 13 bases in between. The CDR3 length is 15 residues.

The CDR3 DNA follows: TGTGCCAGCAGCGTACTGGGGGACGGAAACACCATATATTTT. Translation: CASSVLGDGNTIYF. The chain is built from TRBV9 and TRBJ1-3, with a possible D match to TRBD1 (5 bases). Trimming took off 1 base at V and 4 bases at J, with 9 bases between the two ends. CDR1 is SGDLS and CDR2 is YYNGEE in the germline V gene. The CDR3 has 14 residues.

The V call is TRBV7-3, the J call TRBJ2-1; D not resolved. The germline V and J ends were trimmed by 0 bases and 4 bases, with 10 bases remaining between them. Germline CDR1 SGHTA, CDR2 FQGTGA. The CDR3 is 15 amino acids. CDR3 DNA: TGTGCCAGCAGCTTAACGGCGGATACATACAATGAGCAGTTCTTC. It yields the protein CASSLTADTYNEQFF.

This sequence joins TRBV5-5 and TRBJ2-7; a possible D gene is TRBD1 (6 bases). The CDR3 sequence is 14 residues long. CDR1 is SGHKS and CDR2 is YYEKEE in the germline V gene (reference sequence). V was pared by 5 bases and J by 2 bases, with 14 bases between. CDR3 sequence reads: CASRHRVGTYEQYF. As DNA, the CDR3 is TGTGCCAGCAGACACAGGGTGGGGACCTACGAGCAGTACTTC.

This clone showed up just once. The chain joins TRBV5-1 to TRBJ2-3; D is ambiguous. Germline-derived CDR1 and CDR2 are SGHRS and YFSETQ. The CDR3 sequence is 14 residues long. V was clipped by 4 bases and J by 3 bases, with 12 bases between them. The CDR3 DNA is TGCGCCAGCAGCAACCTAGGTATGACAGATACGCAGTATTTT. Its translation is CASSNLGMTDTQYF.

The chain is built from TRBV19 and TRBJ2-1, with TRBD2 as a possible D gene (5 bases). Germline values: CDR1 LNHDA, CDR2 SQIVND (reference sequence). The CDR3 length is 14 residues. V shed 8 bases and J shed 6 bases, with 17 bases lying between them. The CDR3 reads CASLPRAGPNEQFF. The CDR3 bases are TGTGCCAGTCTTCCGCGGGCTGGGCCCAATGAGCAGTTCTTC.

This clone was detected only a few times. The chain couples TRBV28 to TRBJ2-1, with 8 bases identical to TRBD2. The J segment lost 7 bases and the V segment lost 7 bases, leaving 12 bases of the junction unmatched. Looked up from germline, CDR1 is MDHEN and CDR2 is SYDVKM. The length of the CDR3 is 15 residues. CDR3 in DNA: TGTGCCAGCAATGAGTCGGGGGGGCTAGGAAATGAGCAGTTCTTC. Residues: CASNESGGLGNEQFF. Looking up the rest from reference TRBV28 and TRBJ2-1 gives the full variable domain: DVKVTQSSRYLVKRTGEKVFLECVQDMDHENMFWYRQDPGLGLRLIYFSYDVKMKEKGDIPEGYSVSREKKERFSLILESASTNQTSMYLCASNESGGLGNEQFFGPGTRLTVL.

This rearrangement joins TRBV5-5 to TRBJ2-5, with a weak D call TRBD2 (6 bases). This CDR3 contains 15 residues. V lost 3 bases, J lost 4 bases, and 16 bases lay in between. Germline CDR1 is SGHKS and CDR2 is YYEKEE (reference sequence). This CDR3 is CASSSVIRGTETQYF. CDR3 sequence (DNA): TGTGCCAGCAGCTCGGTGATACGGGGGACAGAGACCCAGTACTTC.

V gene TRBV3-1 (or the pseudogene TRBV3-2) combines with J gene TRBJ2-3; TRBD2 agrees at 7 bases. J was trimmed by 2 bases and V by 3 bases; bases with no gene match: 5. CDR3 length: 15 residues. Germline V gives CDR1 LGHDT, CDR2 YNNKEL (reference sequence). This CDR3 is CASSQGTTNTDTQYF. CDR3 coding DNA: TGTGCCAGCAGCCAGGGGACTACAAACACAGATACGCAGTATTTT.

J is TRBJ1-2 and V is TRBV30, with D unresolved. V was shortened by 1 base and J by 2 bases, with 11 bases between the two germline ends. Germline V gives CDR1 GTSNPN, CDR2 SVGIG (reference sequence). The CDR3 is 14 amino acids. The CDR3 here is CAWSGIPANYGYTF. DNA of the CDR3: TGTGCCTGGAGTGGAATACCGGCCAACTATGGCTACACCTTC.

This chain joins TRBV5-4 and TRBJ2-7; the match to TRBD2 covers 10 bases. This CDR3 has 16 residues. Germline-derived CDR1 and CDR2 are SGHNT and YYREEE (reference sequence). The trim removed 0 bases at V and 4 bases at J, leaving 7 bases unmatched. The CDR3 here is CASSLASGLAIYEQYF. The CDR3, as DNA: TGTGCCAGCAGCTTGGCTTCGGGACTAGCGATATACGAGCAGTACTTC. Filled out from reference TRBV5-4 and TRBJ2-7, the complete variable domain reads ETGVTQSPTHLIKTRGQQVTLRCSSQSGHNTVSWYQQALGQGPQFIFQYYREEENGRGNFPPRFSGLQFPNYSSELNVNALELDDSALYLCASSLASGLAIYEQYFGPGTRLTVT.

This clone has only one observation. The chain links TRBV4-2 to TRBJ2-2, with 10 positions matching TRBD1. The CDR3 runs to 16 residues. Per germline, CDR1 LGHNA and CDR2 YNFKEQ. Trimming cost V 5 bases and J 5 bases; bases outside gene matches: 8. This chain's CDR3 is CASSTRQGAGTGELFF. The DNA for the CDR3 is TGTGCCAGCAGCACTAGACAGGGGGCGGGTACCGGGGAGCTGTTTTTT.

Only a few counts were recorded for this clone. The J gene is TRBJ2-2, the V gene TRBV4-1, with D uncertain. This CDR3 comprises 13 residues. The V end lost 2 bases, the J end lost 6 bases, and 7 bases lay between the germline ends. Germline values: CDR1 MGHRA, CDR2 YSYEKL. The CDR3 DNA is TGCGCCAGCAGCCAAAAATCTGCCGGGGAGCTGTTTTTT. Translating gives CASSQKSAGELFF.

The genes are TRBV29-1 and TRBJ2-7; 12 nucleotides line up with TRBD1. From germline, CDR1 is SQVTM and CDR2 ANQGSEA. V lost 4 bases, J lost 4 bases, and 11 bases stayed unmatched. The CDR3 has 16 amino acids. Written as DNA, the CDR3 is TGCAGCGTTGCCATTCCGGGACAGGGGGCCGGGTACGAGCAGTACTTC. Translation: CSVAIPGQGAGYEQYF.

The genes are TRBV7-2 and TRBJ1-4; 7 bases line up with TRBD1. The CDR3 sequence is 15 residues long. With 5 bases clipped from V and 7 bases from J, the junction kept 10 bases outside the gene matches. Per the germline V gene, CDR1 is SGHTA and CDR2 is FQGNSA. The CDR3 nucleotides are TGTGCCAGCAGCCATAGAGACAGGGAGGGTGAAAAACTGTTTTTT. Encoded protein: CASSHRDREGEKLFF.

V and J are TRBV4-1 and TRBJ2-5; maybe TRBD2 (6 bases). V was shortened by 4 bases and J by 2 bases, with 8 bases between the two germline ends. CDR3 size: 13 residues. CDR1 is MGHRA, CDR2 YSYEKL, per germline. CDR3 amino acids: CASSLGLQETQYF. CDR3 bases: TGCGCCAGCAGCCTTGGACTACAAGAGACCCAGTACTTC.

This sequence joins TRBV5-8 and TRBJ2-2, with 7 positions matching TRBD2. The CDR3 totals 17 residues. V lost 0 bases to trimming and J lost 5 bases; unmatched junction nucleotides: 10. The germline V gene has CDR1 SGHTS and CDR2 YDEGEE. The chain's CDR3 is CASSLERLAVPTGELFF. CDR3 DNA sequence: TGTGCCAGCAGCTTGGAGCGGCTAGCGGTACCGACCGGGGAGCTGTTTTTT.

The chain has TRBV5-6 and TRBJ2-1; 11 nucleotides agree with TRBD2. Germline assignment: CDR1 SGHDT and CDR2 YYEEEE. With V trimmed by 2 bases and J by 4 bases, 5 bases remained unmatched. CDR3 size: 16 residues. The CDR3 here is CASSFTSGRVYNEQFF. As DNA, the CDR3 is TGTGCCAGCAGCTTCACTAGCGGGAGAGTTTACAATGAGCAGTTCTTC. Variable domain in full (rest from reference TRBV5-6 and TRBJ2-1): DAGVTQSPTHLIKTRGQQVTLRCSPKSGHDTVSWYQQALGQGPQFIFQYYEEEERQRGNFPDRFSGHQFPNYSSELNVNALLLGDSALYLCASSFTSGRVYNEQFFGPGTRLTVL.